This TCR beta chain was retrieved from a study of T cell responses to AZD1222 COVID-19 vaccine. Here immunoSEQ multiplex PCR was the method, and the copy in TCRdb shows in-frame clones only, minus some. This table holds about 120,000 clones, 65% to 90% found once. Germline CDR1 and CDR2: LGHDT and YNNKEL (reference sequence). The CDR3 is 13 amino acids. V was pared by 4 bases and J by 9 bases, with 15 bases between. Comment on this clone: Its antigen is still unknown.

The study, taken as a whole, reports: Clonal diversity was possibly underestimated, and white British individuals and females predominated among donors. Recipients of AZD1222 seropositive at baseline numbered only 6 or 7. Mapped onto spike, vaccine-associated CD4 TCRs spanned it and were dominant at 160-218 and 743-854.

The V gene is TRBV3-1 (or the pseudogene TRBV3-2), the J gene TRBJ2-5; maybe TRBD1 (6 bases). This clonotype originated in an adult who received the AZD1222 COVID-19 vaccine. The sample in question was peripheral blood, obtained 28 days after the second AZD1222 dose. The CDR3 loop reads CASSPTGAEAQYF. The CDR3 DNA follows: TGTGCCAGCAGCCCGACAGGAGCCGAGGCCCAGTACTTC.